In its sample, the clone carrying this T cell receptor beta chain was seen many times. Its antigen is still unknown. From the 5' RACE reads, TCRdb called clonotypes with MiXCR, one entry per CDR3 protein. This sample carries around 770,000 distinct CDR3 sequences, around 20% of them seen once, and the ten largest clones take under 20%. This entry belongs to a study of CD8 T cells in ankylosing spondylitis. Points from the study as a whole: Blood of patients with ankylosing spondylitis appeared to be characterized by a TCR beta motif of about eight highly homologous variants.

The V segment lost 5 bases and the J segment 0 bases; nucleotides outside the gene matches: 4. CDR1 is SGHTA, CDR2 FQGTGA, per germline. This CDR3 has 16 residues. The chain combines TRBV7-3 with TRBJ2-1; TRBD2 matches at 10 bases. The sample was blood, either unsorted or a sorted T cell fraction (not recorded which). This clonotype originated in a male donor with ankylosing spondylitis. CDR3 nucleotide sequence: TGTGCCAGCAGCCCTAGCGGGAGCGTCTCCTACAATGAGCAGTTCTTC. Translating gives CASSPSGSVSYNEQFF. Supplemented by reference TRBV7-3 and TRBJ2-1, the full variable domain reads GAGVSQTPSNKVTEKGKYVELRCDPISGHTALYWYRQSLGQGPEFLIYFQGTGAADDSGLPNDRFFAVRPEGSVSTLKIQRTERGDSAVYLCASSPSGSVSYNEQFFGPGTRLTVL.